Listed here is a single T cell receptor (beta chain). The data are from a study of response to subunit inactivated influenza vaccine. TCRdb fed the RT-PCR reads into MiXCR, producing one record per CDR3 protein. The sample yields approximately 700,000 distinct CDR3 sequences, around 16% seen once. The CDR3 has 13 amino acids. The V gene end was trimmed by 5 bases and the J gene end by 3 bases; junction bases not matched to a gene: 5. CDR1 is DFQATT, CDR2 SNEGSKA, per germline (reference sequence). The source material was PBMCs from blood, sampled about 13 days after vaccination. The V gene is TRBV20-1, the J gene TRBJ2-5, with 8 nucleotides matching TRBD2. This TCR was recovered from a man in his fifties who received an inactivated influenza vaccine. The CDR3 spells CSAVSGREETQYF. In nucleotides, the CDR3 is TGCAGTGCTGTGAGCGGGAGAGAAGAGACCCAGTACTTC.